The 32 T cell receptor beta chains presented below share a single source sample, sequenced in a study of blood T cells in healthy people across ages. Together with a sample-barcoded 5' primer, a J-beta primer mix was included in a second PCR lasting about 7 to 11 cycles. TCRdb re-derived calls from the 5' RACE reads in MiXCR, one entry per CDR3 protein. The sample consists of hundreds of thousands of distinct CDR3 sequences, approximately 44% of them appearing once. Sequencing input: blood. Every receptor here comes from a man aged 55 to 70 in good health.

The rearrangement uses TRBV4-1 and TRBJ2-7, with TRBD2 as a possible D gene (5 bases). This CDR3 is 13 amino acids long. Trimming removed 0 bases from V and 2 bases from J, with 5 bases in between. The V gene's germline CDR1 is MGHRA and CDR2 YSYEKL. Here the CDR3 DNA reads TGCGCCAGCAGCCAAGATAGCGCCTACGAGCAGTACTTC. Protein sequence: CASSQDSAYEQYF.

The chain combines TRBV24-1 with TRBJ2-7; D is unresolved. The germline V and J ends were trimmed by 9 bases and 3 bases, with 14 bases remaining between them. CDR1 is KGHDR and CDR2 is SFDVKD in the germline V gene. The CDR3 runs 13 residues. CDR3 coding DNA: TGTGCCACCGCCCCTGGGGAAGACTACGAGCAGTACTTC. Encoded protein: CATAPGEDYEQYF.

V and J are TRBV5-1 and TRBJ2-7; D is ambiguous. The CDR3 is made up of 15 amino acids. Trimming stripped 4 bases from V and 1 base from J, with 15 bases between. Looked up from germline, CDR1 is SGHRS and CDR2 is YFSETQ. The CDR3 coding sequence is TGCGCCAGCAGCCCCTCATCAGGACCGTCCTACGAGCAGTACTTC. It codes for CASSPSSGPSYEQYF. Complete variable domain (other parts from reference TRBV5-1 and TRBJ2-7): KAGVTQTPRYLIKTRGQQVTLSCSPISGHRSVSWYQQTPGQGLQFLFEYFSETQRNKGNFPGRFSGRQFSNSRSEMNVSTLELGDSALYLCASSPSSGPSYEQYFGPGTRLTVT.

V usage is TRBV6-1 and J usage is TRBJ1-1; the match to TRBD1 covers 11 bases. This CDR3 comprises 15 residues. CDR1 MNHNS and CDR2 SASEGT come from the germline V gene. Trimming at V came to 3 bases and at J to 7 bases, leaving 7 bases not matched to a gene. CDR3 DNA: TGTGCCAGCAGTGAGATGGGACAGGGGGACGGTGAAGCTTTCTTT. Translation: CASSEMGQGDGEAFF.

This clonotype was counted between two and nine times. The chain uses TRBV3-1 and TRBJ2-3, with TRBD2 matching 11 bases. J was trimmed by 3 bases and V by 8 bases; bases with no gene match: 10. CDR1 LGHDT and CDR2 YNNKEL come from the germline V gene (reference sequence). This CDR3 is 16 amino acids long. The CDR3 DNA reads TGTGCCAGCGGTAGCGGGGGGGCCTCCCATACAGATACGCAGTATTTT. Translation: CASGSGGASHTDTQYF.

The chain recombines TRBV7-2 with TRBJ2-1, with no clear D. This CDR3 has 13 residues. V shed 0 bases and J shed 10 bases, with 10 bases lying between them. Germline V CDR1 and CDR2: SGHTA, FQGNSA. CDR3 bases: TGTGCCAGCAGCTTAGCATTACTACGGGAGCAGTTCTTC. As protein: CASSLALLREQFF.

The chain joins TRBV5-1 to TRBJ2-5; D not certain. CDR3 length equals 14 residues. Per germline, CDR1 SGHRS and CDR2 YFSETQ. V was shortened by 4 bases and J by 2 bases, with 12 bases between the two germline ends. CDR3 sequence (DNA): TGCGCCAGCAGCCCCCGGAAGGAACAAGAGACCCAGTACTTC. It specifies CASSPRKEQETQYF.

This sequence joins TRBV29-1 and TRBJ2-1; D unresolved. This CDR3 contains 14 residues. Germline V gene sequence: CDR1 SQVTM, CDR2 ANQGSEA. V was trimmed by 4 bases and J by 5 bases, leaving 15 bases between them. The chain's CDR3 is CSVGALLQDNEQFF. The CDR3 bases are TGCAGCGTTGGGGCCCTCCTTCAAGACAATGAGCAGTTCTTC.

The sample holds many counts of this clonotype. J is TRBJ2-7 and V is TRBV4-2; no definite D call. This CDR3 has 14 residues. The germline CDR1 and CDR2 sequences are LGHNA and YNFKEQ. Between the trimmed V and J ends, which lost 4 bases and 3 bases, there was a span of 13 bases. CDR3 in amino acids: CASSPRGGIYEQYF. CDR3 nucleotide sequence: TGTGCCAGCAGCCCCCGAGGCGGTATCTACGAGCAGTACTTC.

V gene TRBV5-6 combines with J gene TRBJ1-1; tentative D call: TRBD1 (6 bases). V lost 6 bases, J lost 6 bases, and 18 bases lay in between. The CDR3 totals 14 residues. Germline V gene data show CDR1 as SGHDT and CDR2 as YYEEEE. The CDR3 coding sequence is TGTGCCAGCACCACCTCCACAGGGAGTTCTGAAGCTTTCTTT. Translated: CASTTSTGSSEAFF.

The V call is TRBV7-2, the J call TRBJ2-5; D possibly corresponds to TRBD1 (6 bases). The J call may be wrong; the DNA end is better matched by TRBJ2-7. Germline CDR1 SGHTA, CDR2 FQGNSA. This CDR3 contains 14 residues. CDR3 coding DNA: TGTGCCAGCAGTGCAAACAGGGCGGGCTACGAGCAGTACTTC. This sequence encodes CASSANRAGYEQYF.

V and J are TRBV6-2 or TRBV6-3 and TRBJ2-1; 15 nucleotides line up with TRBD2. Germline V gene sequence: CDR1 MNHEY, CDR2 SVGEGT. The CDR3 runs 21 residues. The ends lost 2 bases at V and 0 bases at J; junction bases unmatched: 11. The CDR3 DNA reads TGTGCCAGCAGTTACCAAAAAACCGGGACTAGCGGGGGGCCCTCCTACAATGAGCAGTTCTTC. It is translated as CASSYQKTGTSGGPSYNEQFF.

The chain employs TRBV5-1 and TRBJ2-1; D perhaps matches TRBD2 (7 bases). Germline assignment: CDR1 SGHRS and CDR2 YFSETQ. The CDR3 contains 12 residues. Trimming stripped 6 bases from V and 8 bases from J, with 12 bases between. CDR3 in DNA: TGCGCCAGCATCGGGGGGCCAGATGAGCAGTTCTTC. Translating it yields CASIGGPDEQFF.

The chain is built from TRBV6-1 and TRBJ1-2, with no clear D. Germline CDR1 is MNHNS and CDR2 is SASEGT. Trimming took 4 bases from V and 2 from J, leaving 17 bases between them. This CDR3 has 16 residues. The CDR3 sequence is CASSGGRVALNYGYTF. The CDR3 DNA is TGTGCCAGCAGTGGAGGGCGAGTGGCCCTAAACTATGGCTACACCTTC.

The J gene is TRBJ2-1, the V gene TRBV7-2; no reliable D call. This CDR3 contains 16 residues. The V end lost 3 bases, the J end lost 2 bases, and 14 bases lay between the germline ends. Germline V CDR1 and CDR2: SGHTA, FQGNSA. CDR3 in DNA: TGTGCCAGCAGCTTTATGACTCAGAGCCCCTACAATGAGCAGTTCTTC. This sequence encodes CASSFMTQSPYNEQFF.

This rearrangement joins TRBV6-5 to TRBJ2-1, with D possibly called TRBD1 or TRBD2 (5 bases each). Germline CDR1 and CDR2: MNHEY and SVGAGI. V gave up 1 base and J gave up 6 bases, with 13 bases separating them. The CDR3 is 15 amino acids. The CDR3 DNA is TGTGCCAGCAGTTACTTGGTGGGACGAGGCAATGAGCAGTTCTTC. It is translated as CASSYLVGRGNEQFF.

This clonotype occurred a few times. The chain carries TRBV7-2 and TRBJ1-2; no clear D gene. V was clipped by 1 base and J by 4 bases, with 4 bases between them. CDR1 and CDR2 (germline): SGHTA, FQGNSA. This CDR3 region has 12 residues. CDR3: CASSLDPYGYTF. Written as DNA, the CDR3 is TGTGCCAGCAGCTTAGACCCCTATGGCTACACCTTC. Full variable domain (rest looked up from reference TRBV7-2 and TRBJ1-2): GAGVSQSPSNKVTEKGKDVELRCDPISGHTALYWYRQSLGQGLEFLIYFQGNSAPDKSGLPSDRFSAERTGGSVSTLTIQRTQQEDSAVYLCASSLDPYGYTFGSGTRLTVV.

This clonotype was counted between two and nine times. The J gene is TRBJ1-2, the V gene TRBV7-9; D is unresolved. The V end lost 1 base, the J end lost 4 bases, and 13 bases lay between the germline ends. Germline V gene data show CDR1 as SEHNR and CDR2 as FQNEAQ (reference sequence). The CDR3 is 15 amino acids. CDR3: CASSLELPGRYGYTF. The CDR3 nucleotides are TGTGCCAGCAGCTTAGAGCTGCCGGGCCGCTATGGCTACACCTTC.

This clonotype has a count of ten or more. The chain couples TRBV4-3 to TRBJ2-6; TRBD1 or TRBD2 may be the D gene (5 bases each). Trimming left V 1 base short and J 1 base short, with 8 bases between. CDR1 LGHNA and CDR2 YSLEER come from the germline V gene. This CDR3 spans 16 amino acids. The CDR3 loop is CASSQAGGSGANVLTF. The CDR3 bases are TGCGCCAGCAGCCAAGCTGGGGGTTCTGGGGCCAACGTCCTGACTTTC.

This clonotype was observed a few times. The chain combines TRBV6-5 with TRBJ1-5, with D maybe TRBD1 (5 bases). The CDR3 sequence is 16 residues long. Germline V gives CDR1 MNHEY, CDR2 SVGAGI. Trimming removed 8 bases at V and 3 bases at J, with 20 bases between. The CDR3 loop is CASPRAGNLFNQPQHF. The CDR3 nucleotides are TGTGCCAGCCCCAGGGCGGGGAACTTGTTCAATCAGCCCCAGCATTTT.

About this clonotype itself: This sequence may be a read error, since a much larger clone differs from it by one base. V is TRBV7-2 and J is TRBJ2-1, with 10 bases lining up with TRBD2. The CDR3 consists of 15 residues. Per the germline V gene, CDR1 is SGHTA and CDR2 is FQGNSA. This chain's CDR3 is CANSLEAGGYNEQFF. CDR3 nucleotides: TGTGCCAACAGCTTAGAAGCGGGGGGGTACAATGAGCAGTTCTTC.

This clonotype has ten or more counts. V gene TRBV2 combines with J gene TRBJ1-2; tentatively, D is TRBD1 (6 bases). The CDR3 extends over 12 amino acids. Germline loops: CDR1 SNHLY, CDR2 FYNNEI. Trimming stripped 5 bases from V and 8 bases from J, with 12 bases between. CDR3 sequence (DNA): TGTGCCAGCAGTTTACGGACAGCCGGCTACACCTTC. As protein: CASSLRTAGYTF.

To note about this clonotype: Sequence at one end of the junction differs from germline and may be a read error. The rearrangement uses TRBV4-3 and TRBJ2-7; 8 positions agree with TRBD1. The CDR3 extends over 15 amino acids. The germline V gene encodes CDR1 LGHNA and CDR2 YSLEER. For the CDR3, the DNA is TGCGCCAACAGCCAAGACAGGGGATTCTCCTACGAGCAGTACTTC. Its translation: CANSQDRGFSYEQYF.

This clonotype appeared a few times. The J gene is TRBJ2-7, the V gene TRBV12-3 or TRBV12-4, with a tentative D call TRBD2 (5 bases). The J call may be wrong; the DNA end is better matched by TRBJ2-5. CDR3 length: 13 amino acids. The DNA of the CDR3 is TGTGCCAGCAGGGTGATGGGGAGAGAGACCCAGTACTTC. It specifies CASRVMGRETQYF.

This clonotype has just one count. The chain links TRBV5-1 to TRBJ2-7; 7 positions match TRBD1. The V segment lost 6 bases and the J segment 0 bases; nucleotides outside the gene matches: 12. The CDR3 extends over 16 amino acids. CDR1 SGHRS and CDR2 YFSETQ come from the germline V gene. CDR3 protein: CASNNRTGASSYEQYF. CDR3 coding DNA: TGCGCCAGCAACAACCGGACAGGCGCTAGCTCCTACGAGCAGTACTTC.

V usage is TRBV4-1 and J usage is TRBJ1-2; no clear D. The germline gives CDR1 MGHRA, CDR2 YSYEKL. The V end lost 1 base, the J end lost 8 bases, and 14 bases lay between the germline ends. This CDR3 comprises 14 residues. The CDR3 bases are TGCGCCAGCAGCCAAGGATCGAACCCCGGAGGCTACACCTTC. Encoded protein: CASSQGSNPGGYTF.

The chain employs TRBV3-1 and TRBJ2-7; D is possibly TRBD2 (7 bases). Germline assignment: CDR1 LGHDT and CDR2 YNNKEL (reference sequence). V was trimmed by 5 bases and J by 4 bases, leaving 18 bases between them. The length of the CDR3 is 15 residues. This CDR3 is CASSFVGGGRYEQYF. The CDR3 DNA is TGTGCCAGCAGCTTCGTTGGGGGGGGCCGTTACGAGCAGTACTTC.

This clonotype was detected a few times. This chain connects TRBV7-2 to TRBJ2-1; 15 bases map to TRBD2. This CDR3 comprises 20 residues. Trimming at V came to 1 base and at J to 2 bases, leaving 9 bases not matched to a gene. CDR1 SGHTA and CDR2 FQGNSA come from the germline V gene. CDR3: CASSLVLGTSGGPTYNEQFF. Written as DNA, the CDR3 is TGTGCCAGCAGCTTAGTTCTTGGGACTAGCGGGGGGCCGACCTACAATGAGCAGTTCTTC.

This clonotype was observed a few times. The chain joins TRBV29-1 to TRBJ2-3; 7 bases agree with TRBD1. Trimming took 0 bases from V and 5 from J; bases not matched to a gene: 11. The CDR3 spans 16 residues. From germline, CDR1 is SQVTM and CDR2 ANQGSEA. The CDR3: CSVEDSKTGERDTQYF. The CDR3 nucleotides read TGCAGCGTTGAAGATTCCAAAACAGGGGAACGAGATACGCAGTATTTT.

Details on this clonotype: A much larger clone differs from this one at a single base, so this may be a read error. Written as DNA, the CDR3 is TGCAGCGTCGGACAGATATCTGGGGCCACCGTCCTGACTTTC. It is translated as CSVGQISGATVLTF. The rearrangement uses TRBV29-1 and TRBJ2-6; tentative D call: TRBD1 (6 bases). CDR1 SQVTM and CDR2 ANQGSEA come from the germline V gene. The CDR3 covers 14 residues.

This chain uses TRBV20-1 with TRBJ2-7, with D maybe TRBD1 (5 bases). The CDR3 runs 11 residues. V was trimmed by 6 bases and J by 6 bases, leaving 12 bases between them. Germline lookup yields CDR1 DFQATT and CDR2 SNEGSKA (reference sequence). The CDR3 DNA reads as TGCAGTGCAGGACATGCCCGCGAGCAGTACTTC. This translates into CSAGHAREQYF.

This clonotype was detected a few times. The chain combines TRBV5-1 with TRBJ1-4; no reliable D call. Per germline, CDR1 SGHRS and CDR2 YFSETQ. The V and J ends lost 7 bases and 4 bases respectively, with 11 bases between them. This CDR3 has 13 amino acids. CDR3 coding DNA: TGCGCCAGCTCCTACGGGCTTAATGAAAAACTGTTTTTT. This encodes CASSYGLNEKLFF.